This record looks at one T cell receptor beta chain sequence and its context. This record comes from a study of T cell changes during pregnancy in multiple sclerosis. Germline V gene data show CDR1 as SGDLS and CDR2 as YYNGEE. The CDR3 contains 13 residues. The V gene lost 3 bases and the J gene lost 6 bases, with 9 bases spanning the gap. Clones were read by immunoSEQ multiplex PCR, and TCRdb kept only the in-frame ones, dropping some. Of some 77,000 clones listed, under 95% are singletons. The source is a female donor in good health, enrolled as a control in a pregnancy study. The V call is TRBV9, the J call TRBJ2-2; D is perhaps TRBD2 (7 bases). Here the sequenced sample was peripheral blood, taken after pregnancy. The CDR3 protein is CASSAGGSGELFF. CDR3 nucleotides: TGTGCCAGCAGCGCGGGGGGCTCCGGGGAGCTGTTTTTT. The whole variable domain, remainder taken from reference TRBV9 and TRBJ2-2, is DSGVTQTPKHLITATGQRVTLRCSPRSGDLSVYWYQQSLDQGLQFLIQYYNGEERAKGNILERFSAQQFPDLHSELNLSSLELGDSALYFCASSAGGSGELFFGEGSRLTVL.